The clone carrying this TCR beta chain was observed at least ten times. The time point was: patch test 1, 2 weeks after DPC sensitization. Indicated treatment: therapeutic diphenylcyclopropenone sensitization with weekly scalp DPC. Patches went on only after blood had been drawn each time. The data are from a study of human T cells and chemical hapten exposure. About the research overall: Cases of alopecia areata, totalis or universalis occurred in a predominantly female patient group.

V was pared by 4 bases and J by 2 bases, with 12 bases between. The CDR3 length is 14 residues. One entry per CDR3 protein results from TCRdb running MiXCR on the RACE reads. The sample has fewer than 400,000 distinct CDR3 sequences, under 9% seen once. The source of this sequence is a woman younger than 30 with alopecia areata. Some clones in this sample may be carry-over from other donors' samples. The chain carries TRBV12-3 or TRBV12-4 and TRBJ2-7, with D possibly matching TRBD1 (5 bases). This material consisted of whole blood, taken in connection with sensitization to the hapten diphenylcyclopropenone (DPC). The CDR3 protein is CASSSSDKTYEQYF. The CDR3 coding sequence is TGTGCCAGCAGTTCCTCGGACAAGACCTACGAGCAGTACTTC.